This TCR beta chain is from a study of T cell responses to AZD1222 COVID-19 vaccine. Study context: Whether given at about 4 or about 12 weeks, second doses were pooled.

The data were produced by immunoSEQ multiplex PCR, yet TCRdb's version contains in-frame clones alone and is incomplete. The repertoire holds more than 60,000 clones, 70% to 85% seen once, with 20% in the top ten. The V end was cut by 0 bases, the J end by 0 bases, with 9 bases between. CDR1 and CDR2 from the germline V gene are SGHRS and YFSETQ. The length of the CDR3 is 15 residues. Points on this clone: The antigen remains undetermined.

Overall study results and limits: The peak T cell response came first, and repertoires were sampled only after it.

The sequences come from peripheral blood, collected on day 0 of AZD1222 vaccination. This sequence joins TRBV5-1 and TRBJ2-5; D gene uncertain. The TCR was taken from an adult in good health. For the CDR3, the DNA is TGCGCCAGCAGCTTGGATCCTCTTTACCAAGAGACCCAGTACTTC. It codes for CASSLDPLYQETQYF.